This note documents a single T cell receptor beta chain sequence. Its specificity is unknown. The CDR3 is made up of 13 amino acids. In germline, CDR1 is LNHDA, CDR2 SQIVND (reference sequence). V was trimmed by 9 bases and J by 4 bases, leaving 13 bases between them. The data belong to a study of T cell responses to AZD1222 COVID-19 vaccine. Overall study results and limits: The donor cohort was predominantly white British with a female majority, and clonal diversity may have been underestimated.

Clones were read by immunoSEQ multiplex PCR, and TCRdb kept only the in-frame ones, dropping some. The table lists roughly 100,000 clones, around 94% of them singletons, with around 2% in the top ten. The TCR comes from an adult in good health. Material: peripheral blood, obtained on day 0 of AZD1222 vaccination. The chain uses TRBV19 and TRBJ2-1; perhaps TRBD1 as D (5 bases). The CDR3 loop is CASSGNGYNEQFF. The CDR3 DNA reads TGTGCCAGCTCAGGGAATGGGTACAATGAGCAGTTCTTC.